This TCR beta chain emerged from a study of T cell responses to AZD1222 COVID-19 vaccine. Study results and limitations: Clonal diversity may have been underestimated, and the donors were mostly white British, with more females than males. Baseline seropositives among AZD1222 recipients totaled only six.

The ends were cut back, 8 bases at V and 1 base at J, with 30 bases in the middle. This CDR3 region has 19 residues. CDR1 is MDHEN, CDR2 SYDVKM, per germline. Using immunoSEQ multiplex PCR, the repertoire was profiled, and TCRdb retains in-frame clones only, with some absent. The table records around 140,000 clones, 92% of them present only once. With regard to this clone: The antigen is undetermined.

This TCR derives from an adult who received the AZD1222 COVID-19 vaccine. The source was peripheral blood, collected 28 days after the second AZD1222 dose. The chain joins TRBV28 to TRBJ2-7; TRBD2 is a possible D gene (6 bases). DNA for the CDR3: TGTGCCAGCCCCCCGGGACTTATCAAGCCCCAAGTACCGTCCTACGAGCAGTACTTC. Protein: CASPPGLIKPQVPSYEQYF. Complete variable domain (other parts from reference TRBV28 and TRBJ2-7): DVKVTQSSRYLVKRTGEKVFLECVQDMDHENMFWYRQDPGLGLRLIYFSYDVKMKEKGDIPEGYSVSREKKERFSLILESASTNQTSMYLCASPPGLIKPQVPSYEQYFGPGTRLTVT.